The source of this T cell receptor (beta chain) is a study of T-cell memory formation after mild COVID-19. Overall study context: There were largely donor-specific TCR clusters.

CDR3 size: 15 residues. V lost 3 bases to trimming and J lost 0 bases, with 9 bases between them. Barcoded TCR alpha and TCR beta cDNA libraries with UMIs came from 5'RACE using constant-segment primers. TCRdb itself ran the 5' RACE reads through MiXCR, one entry per CDR3 protein. The table lists some 300,000 distinct CDR3 sequences, around 20% of them singletons. V is TRBV12-3 or TRBV12-4 and J is TRBJ1-5; possible D gene TRBD1, 6 bases. This TCR was recovered from a man between 18 and 29 years old who had mild COVID-19 (a few samples of this study predate the infection). Cell type and time point are not known. Sequenced material: PBMCs or a T cell subset sorted from them (not recorded which). The CDR3: CASSLDSYSNQPQHF. The DNA for the CDR3 is TGTGCCAGCAGTTTGGACAGCTATAGCAATCAGCCCCAGCATTTT.